This TCR beta chain was profiled in a study of graft-versus-host responses after intestinal transplantation. Findings and limits, study-wide: Recipient marrow held GvH clones, some first seen in ileum or blood.

As regards this clone: Its antigen is undetermined.

Profiled with immunoSEQ multiplex PCR; TCRdb holds only in-frame clones, not every one. The sample has about 97,000 clones, 90% seen once. CDR3 size: 15 residues. Per the germline V gene, CDR1 is SGHTA and CDR2 is FQGNSA. Trimming removed 5 bases from V and 9 bases from J; junction bases left unmatched: 9. The origin of this receptor is a human patient who received an intestinal transplant, so some T cells may come from the graft donor. Material: PBMCs, obtained approximately 470 days after intestinal transplant. The chain recombines TRBV7-2 with TRBJ1-6; 8 nucleotides match TRBD1. CDR3 DNA sequence: TGTGCCAGCAGCGCGGCCCCCGGACAGGGTTCACCCCTCCACTTT. It specifies CASSAAPGQGSPLHF. The full variable domain, its missing parts supplied by reference TRBV7-2 and TRBJ1-6, is GAGVSQSPSNKVTEKGKDVELRCDPISGHTALYWYRQSLGQGLEFLIYFQGNSAPDKSGLPSDRFSAERTGGSVSTLTIQRTQQEDSAVYLCASSAAPGQGSPLHFGNGTRLTVT.